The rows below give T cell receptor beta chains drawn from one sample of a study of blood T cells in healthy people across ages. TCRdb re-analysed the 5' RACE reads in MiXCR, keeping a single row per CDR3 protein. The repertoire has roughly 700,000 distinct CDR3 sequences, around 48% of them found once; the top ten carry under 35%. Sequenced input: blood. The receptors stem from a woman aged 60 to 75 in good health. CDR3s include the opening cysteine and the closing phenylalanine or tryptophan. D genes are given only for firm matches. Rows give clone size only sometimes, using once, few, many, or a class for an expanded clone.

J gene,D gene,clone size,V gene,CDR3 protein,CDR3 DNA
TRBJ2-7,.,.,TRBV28,CASRTPGGYEQYF,TGTGCCAGCAGGACGCCTGGCGGGTACGAGCAGTACTTC
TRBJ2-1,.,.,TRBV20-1,CSVQADTYNEQFF,TGCAGTGTCCAAGCGGATACCTACAATGAGCAGTTCTTC
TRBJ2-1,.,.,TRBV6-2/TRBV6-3,CASSYSPGLGQFF,TGTGCCAGCAGTTACAGTCCCGGGCTGGGGCAGTTCTTC
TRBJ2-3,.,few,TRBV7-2,CASSLVATPDTQYF,TGTGCCAGCAGCTTAGTGGCTACTCCAGATACGCAGTATTTT
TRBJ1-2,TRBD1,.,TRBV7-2,CASSTGTGYYGYTF,TGTGCCAGCAGCACTGGGACAGGCTACTATGGCTACACCTTC
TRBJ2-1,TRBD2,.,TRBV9,CASSALGTSSYEQFF,TGTGCCAGCAGCGCCCTCGGGACTAGCTCCTACGAGCAGTTCTTC
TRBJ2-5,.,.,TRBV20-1,CSAGHGKGNEQYF,TGCAGTGCCGGTCATGGGAAGGGCAATGAGCAGTACTTC
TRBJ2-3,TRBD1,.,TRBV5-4,CASSLGAGQGGTDTQYF,TGTGCCAGCAGCTTGGGGGCTGGACAGGGGGGTACAGATACGCAGTATTTT
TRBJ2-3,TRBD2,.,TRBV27,CASSFTSGRAVSTDTQYF,TGTGCCAGCAGTTTCACTAGCGGGAGGGCTGTTAGCACAGATACGCAGTATTTT
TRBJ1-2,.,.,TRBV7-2,CASSLGPGFNYGYTF,TGTGCCAGCAGCTTAGGACCAGGGTTCAACTATGGCTACACCTTC
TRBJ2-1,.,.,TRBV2,CASSVQRVEYNEQFF,TGTGCCAGCAGTGTGCAGCGGGTAGAGTACAATGAGCAGTTCTTC
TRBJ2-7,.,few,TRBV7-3,CASSLYPGTHYEQYF,TGTGCCAGCAGCTTGTACCCCGGGACACACTACGAGCAGTACTTC
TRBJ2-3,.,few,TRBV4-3,CASSLVGSGTDTQYF,TGCGCCAGCAGCCTCGTGGGGAGCGGCACAGATACGCAGTATTTT
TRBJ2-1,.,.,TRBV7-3,CASGEEGPYNEQFF,TGTGCCAGCGGGGAGGAGGGCCCGTACAATGAGCAGTTCTTC
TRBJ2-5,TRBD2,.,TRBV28,CASSILAGEETQYF,TGTGCCAGCAGCATACTAGCGGGAGAAGAGACCCAGTACTTC
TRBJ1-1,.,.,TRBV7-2,CASSSNRNREAFF,TGTGCCAGCAGCTCGAACAGGAACCGTGAAGCTTTCTTT
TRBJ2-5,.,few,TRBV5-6,CASSLYRVGETQYF,TGTGCCAGCAGCCTGTACAGGGTTGGGGAGACCCAGTACTTC
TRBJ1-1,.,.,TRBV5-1,CASSVTPSDGTEAFF,TGCGCCAGCAGCGTTACTCCCTCGGACGGCACTGAAGCTTTCTTT
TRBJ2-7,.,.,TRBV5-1,CASSLGDGEQYF,TGCGCCAGCAGCTTGGGGGACGGCGAGCAGTACTTC
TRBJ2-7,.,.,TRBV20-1,CSASSRRNFDSYEQYF,TGCAGTGCTAGTTCTCGGCGGAACTTCGACTCCTACGAGCAGTACTTC
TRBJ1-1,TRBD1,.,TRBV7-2,CASSSSGTALNTEAFF,TGTGCCAGCAGCTCCTCCGGGACAGCGTTGAACACTGAAGCTTTCTTT
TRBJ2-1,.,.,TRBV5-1,CASSDPEGAYNEQFF,TGCGCCAGCAGCGACCCGGAGGGGGCGTACAATGAGCAGTTCTTC
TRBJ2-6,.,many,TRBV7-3,CASSYQGSGANVLTF,TGTGCCAGCAGCTACCAGGGCTCTGGGGCCAACGTCCTGACTTTC
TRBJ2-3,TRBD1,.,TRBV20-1,CSAYQGAIADTQYF,TGCAGTGCTTACCAGGGGGCGATTGCAGATACGCAGTATTTT
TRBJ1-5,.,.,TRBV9,CASGTPNQPQHF,TGTGCCAGCGGGACTCCCAATCAGCCCCAGCATTTT
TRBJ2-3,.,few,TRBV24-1,CATSDYRPDTQYF,TGTGCCACCAGTGATTATCGGCCAGATACGCAGTATTTT